This passage covers 15 T cell receptor beta chains from one sample sequenced in a study of beta chain features in type 1 diabetes. The antigens for these receptors are not known. Study findings and constraints: People with Type 1 diabetes carried modestly yet significantly shorter TCRB CDR3s in all four CD4+ subsets.

As every portion of the isolated RNA was reverse transcribed, the sequencing read expressed TCRB transcripts. Sequenced by immunoSEQ multiplex PCR; TCRdb stores in-frame clones only, minus some. The sample holds some 150,000 clones; approximately 10% are singletons and the top ten take roughly 0.7%. The sequenced sample was central memory CD4+ T cells from blood. The receptor set was obtained from a woman aged 25 to 45 with type 1 diabetes.

This clone was counted between two and nine times. The V call is TRBV9, the J call TRBJ2-5, with 7 bases identical to TRBD1. Per germline, CDR1 SGDLS and CDR2 YYNGEE. The ends lost 0 bases at V and 2 bases at J; junction bases unmatched: 1. The CDR3 covers 14 residues. CDR3 protein: CASSVGGQQETQYF. The CDR3 nucleotides read TGTGCCAGCAGCGTAGGGGGACAGCAAGAGACCCAGTACTTC.

A few counts support this clone. V usage is TRBV29-1 and J usage is TRBJ2-5; 7 bases match TRBD1. This CDR3 has 14 residues. Germline V CDR1 and CDR2: SQVTM, ANQGSEA. Losses at the gene ends were 6 bases for V and 5 bases for J; bases not matched to a gene: 12. This chain's CDR3 is CSVGQGYRGETQYF. In DNA, the CDR3 is TGCAGCGTCGGCCAAGGGTACAGGGGTGAGACCCAGTACTTC.

The chain's CDR3 is CASSLRSLAVKETQYF. The CDR3, as DNA: TGTGCCAGCAGCTTGCGGTCACTAGCGGTTAAAGAGACCCAGTACTTC. V gene TRBV5-4 combines with J gene TRBJ2-5, with 8 bases identical to TRBD2. CDR3 length equals 16 residues. CDR1 and CDR2 from the germline V gene are SGHNT and YYREEE (reference sequence). V shed 1 base, J shed 3 bases, and the junction held 8 bases outside the gene matches.

The rearrangement links TRBV5-1 to TRBJ2-6; 12 nucleotides line up with TRBD2. The CDR3 covers 19 residues. Germline V gene sequence: CDR1 SGHRS, CDR2 YFSETQ. V lost 5 bases to trimming and J lost 4 bases; unmatched junction nucleotides: 13. DNA for the CDR3: TGCGCCAGCAGTCTTCTAGCGGGAGGGCCCTCGCCCGGGGCCAACGTCCTGACTTTC. Translated: CASSLLAGGPSPGANVLTF.

This clone came up a few times. V is TRBV14 and J is TRBJ2-1; TRBD2 aligns across 9 bases. Germline V gives CDR1 SGHDN, CDR2 FVKESK. V shed 0 bases and J 4 bases; nucleotides not matched to a gene: 16. The CDR3 loop spans 20 amino acids. This CDR3 reads CASSQDRGVRASGIYNEQFF. The CDR3 DNA reads as TGTGCCAGCAGCCAAGATCGGGGAGTCCGGGCTAGCGGGATATACAATGAGCAGTTCTTC.

This clone occurred a few times. V gene TRBV10-3 combines with J gene TRBJ2-3, with D possibly matching TRBD1 (5 bases). This CDR3 has 14 amino acids. V was pared by 8 bases and J by 2 bases, with 14 bases between. Germline V gene sequence: CDR1 ENHRY, CDR2 SYGVKD. The CDR3 region is CAISRETVTDTQYF. The CDR3 DNA sequence: TGTGCCATCTCCCGAGAGACAGTCACAGATACGCAGTATTTT.

This clone was seen only a few times. CDR3 coding DNA: TGTGCCAGCGGACTGGGCGGGAGCTCCTACAATGAGCAGTTCTTC. Translation: CASGLGGSSYNEQFF. The chain recombines TRBV5-4 with TRBJ2-1; 7 bases agree with TRBD2. The V gene's germline CDR1 is SGHNT and CDR2 YYREEE (reference sequence). The CDR3 totals 15 residues. V trimming: 7 bases; J trimming: 0 bases; junction bases outside the gene matches: 7.

The chain carries TRBV7-9 and TRBJ1-1; D not resolved. CDR3 length: 13 residues. CDR1 SEHNR and CDR2 FQNEAQ come from the germline V gene (reference sequence). Trimming shortened V by 1 base and J by 11 bases, and 14 bases separated the two germline ends. CDR3 DNA: TGTGCCAGCAGCTTAGACACTGCCAGGAACGCTTTCTTT. It specifies CASSLDTARNAFF.

The rearrangement uses TRBV7-3 and TRBJ2-3, with 11 bases lining up with TRBD2. Losses at the gene ends were 10 bases for V and 7 bases for J; bases not matched to a gene: 13. There are 15 residues in the CDR3. The germline gives CDR1 SGHTA, CDR2 FQGTGA. The CDR3 DNA reads as TGTGCCACCTCCCAAATAGCGGGAGGGCTCCATACGCAGTATTTT. This gives the protein CATSQIAGGLHTQYF.

This clone has only a few counts. The chain carries TRBV27 and TRBJ1-5, with D possibly being TRBD1 (5 bases). The V gene lost 2 bases and the J gene lost 5 bases, with 7 bases spanning the gap. Germline-derived CDR1 and CDR2 are MNHEY and SMNVEV (reference sequence). This CDR3 contains 13 residues. CDR3 loop: CASSLNRYQPQHF. CDR3 nucleotide sequence: TGTGCCAGCAGTTTAAACAGGTATCAGCCCCAGCATTTT.

This clone appeared a few times. Other DNA sequences from this sample encode an identical CDR3 as well. This chain links TRBV6-5 with TRBJ2-1; D is possibly TRBD1 (5 bases). CDR1 is MNHEY, CDR2 SVGAGI, per germline. The V end lost 2 bases, the J end lost 3 bases, and 5 bases lay between the germline ends. The CDR3 totals 13 residues. The CDR3: CASSYDSYNEQFF. The DNA of the CDR3 is TGTGCCAGCAGTTACGACAGCTACAATGAGCAGTTCTTC.

The CDR3 nucleotides read TGTGCCAGCAGTGTCGGACAGGGTTACGAGCAGTACTTC. It codes for CASSVGQGYEQYF. The chain carries TRBV2 and TRBJ2-7; 8 bases fit TRBD1. Losses at the gene ends were 4 bases for V and 4 bases for J; bases not matched to a gene: 3. The germline V gene has CDR1 SNHLY and CDR2 FYNNEI. This CDR3 spans 13 amino acids.

This clone came up a few times. The chain has TRBV30 and TRBJ2-7, with a possible D match to TRBD2 (6 bases). CDR1 and CDR2 (germline): GTSNPN, SVGIG (reference sequence). Trimming shortened V by 0 bases and J by 5 bases, and 14 bases separated the two germline ends. The CDR3 is 14 residues long. The CDR3 sequence is CAWSVGGSRNEQYF. CDR3 coding DNA: TGTGCCTGGAGTGTTGGAGGGAGTAGAAACGAGCAGTACTTC.

This clone was observed a few times. V is TRBV6-5 and J is TRBJ2-5; 7 positions match TRBD2. The CDR3 sequence is 13 residues long. From germline, CDR1 is MNHEY and CDR2 SVGAGI. The J segment lost 4 bases and the V segment lost 7 bases, leaving 6 bases of the junction unmatched. The CDR3 region has the DNA TGTGCCAGCACCTCCCCGGGGGGAGAGACCCAGTACTTC. Protein: CASTSPGGETQYF.

This clone was counted a few times. The rearrangement links TRBV30 to TRBJ2-5; 13 nucleotides match TRBD2. There are 16 residues in the CDR3. The junction had 11 bases not matched to a gene; V was cut back by 5 bases and J by 5 bases. CDR1 and CDR2 from the germline V gene are GTSNPN and SVGIG (reference sequence). This chain's CDR3 is CAWGRTGLAGSETQYF. CDR3 DNA sequence: TGTGCCTGGGGGAGAACGGGACTAGCGGGGTCCGAGACCCAGTACTTC. Based on the CDR3 plus reference TRBV30 and TRBJ2-5, the full variable domain is SQTIHQWPATLVQPVGSPLSLECTVEGTSNPNLYWYRQAAGRGLQLLFYSVGIGQISSEVPQNLSASRPQDRQFILSSKKLLLSDSGFYLCAWGRTGLAGSETQYFGPGTRLLVL.